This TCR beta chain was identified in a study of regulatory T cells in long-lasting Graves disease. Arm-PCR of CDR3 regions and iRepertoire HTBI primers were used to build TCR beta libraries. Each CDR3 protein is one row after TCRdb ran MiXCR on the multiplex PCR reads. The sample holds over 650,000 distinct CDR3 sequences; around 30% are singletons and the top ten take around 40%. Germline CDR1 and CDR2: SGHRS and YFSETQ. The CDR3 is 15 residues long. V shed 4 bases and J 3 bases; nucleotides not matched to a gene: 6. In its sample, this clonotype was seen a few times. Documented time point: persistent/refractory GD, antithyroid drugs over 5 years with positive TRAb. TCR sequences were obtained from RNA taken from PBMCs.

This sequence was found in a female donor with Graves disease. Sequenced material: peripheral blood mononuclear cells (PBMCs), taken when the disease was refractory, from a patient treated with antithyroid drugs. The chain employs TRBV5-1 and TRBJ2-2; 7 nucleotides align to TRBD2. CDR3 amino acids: CASSMTSSHTGELFF. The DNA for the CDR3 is TGCGCCAGCAGCATGACTAGCTCGCACACCGGGGAGCTGTTTTTT.